Below, 18 T cell receptor beta chains from the same sample are listed, as sequenced in a study of technical replicates of blood from a few donors. Method: immunoSEQ multiplex PCR; TCRdb's copy keeps in-frame clones and lacks some. The data contain 85,000 to 95,000 clones, around 96% of them singletons. Sequenced sample: T cells isolated from PBMCs. The receptors were gathered from a human donor in good health.

This clone has only one observation. V is TRBV5-4 and J is TRBJ2-2; a weak D match, TRBD1 (6 bases). This CDR3 spans 16 amino acids. Trimming removed 3 bases at V and 3 bases at J, with 15 bases between. Germline CDR1 SGHNT, CDR2 YYREEE (reference sequence). CDR3 sequence reads: CASSWRRDTYTGELFF. CDR3 coding DNA: TGTGCCAGCAGCTGGAGAAGGGACACTTACACCGGGGAGCTGTTTTTT.

The chain employs TRBV2 and TRBJ2-7; 10 nucleotides match TRBD1. V was clipped by 10 bases and J by 0 bases; unmatched bases: 6. The CDR3 has 14 amino acids. In germline, CDR1 is SNHLY, CDR2 FYNNEI. The CDR3 DNA follows: TGTGCCACAGACCGGGACAGGGGCTCCTACGAGCAGTACTTC. It translates to CATDRDRGSYEQYF.

This clone was seen a single time. The rearrangement joins TRBV6-5 to TRBJ2-7, with a possible D match to TRBD1 (5 bases). The germline V gene encodes CDR1 MNHEY and CDR2 SVGAGI. V lost 4 bases and J 6 bases, leaving 16 bases between the germline ends. The CDR3 covers 14 residues. The CDR3 DNA reads TGTGCCAGCAGTTGGGGTGATGTAAGGGGCGAGCAGTACTTC. It encodes CASSWGDVRGEQYF.

This chain uses TRBV7-9 with TRBJ2-1, with 11 bases lining up with TRBD1. CDR1 and CDR2 from the germline V gene are SEHNR and FQNEAQ (reference sequence). This CDR3 comprises 13 residues. V shed 8 bases and J 7 bases; nucleotides not matched to a gene: 4. The CDR3 reads CASGTGGWNEQFF. DNA of the CDR3: TGTGCCAGCGGGACAGGGGGGTGGAATGAGCAGTTCTTC.

This chain uses TRBV19 with TRBJ1-4; TRBD1 is a possible D gene (5 bases). CDR1 is LNHDA and CDR2 is SQIVND in the germline V gene (reference sequence). The CDR3 consists of 14 residues. V was shortened by 6 bases and J by 7 bases, with 15 bases between the two germline ends. The CDR3 DNA is TGTGCCAGTAGCATTTCGACAGCCAGTGAAAAACTGTTTTTT. This gives the protein CASSISTASEKLFF.

The V gene is TRBV7-8, the J gene TRBJ1-5, with D perhaps matching TRBD1 (5 bases). The CDR3 spans 13 residues. V was pared by 4 bases and J by 7 bases, with 11 bases between. Germline V gives CDR1 SGHVS, CDR2 FQNEAQ. As DNA, the CDR3 is TGTGCCAGCAGCTCAATCGGGGGACAGCCCCAGCATTTT. Amino acids: CASSSIGGQPQHF.

The V gene is TRBV5-4, the J gene TRBJ2-7, with a tentative D call TRBD2 (6 bases). This CDR3 contains 14 residues. Germline-derived CDR1 and CDR2 are SGHNT and YYREEE (reference sequence). The V gene lost 1 base and the J gene lost 1 base, with 9 bases spanning the gap. The CDR3 spells CASSLKGGSYEQYF. The DNA of the CDR3 is TGTGCCAGCAGCTTGAAGGGAGGATCCTACGAGCAGTACTTC.

The chain employs TRBV7-6 and TRBJ2-1; 11 positions agree with TRBD2. CDR1 and CDR2 from the germline V gene are SGHVS and FNYEAQ. V shed 4 bases, J shed 6 bases, and the junction held 2 bases outside the gene matches. This CDR3 is 14 amino acids long. The CDR3 sequence: CASSWGTSGNEQFF. In DNA, the CDR3 is TGTGCCAGCAGCTGGGGGACTAGCGGCAATGAGCAGTTCTTC. Full variable domain (rest looked up from reference TRBV7-6 and TRBJ2-1): GAGVSQSPRYKVTKRGQDVALRCDPISGHVSLYWYRQALGQGPEFLTYFNYEAQQDKSGLPNDRFSAERPEGSISTLTIQRTEQRDSAMYRCASSWGTSGNEQFFGPGTRLTVL.

This clone has a handful of counts. J is TRBJ1-1 and V is TRBV19; perhaps TRBD1 as D (5 bases). This CDR3 region has 17 residues. Germline assignment: CDR1 LNHDA and CDR2 SQIVND (reference sequence). V lost 7 bases, J lost 1 base, and 22 bases lay in between. CDR3 sequence reads: CASTLGRVLNWNTEAFF. The DNA for the CDR3 is TGTGCCAGTACCTTGGGCAGGGTTTTAAATTGGAACACTGAAGCTTTCTTT.

This clone was detected only once. This chain uses TRBV6-1 with TRBJ2-3; 8 nucleotides match TRBD1. The V and J ends lost 8 bases and 2 bases, in that order; junction bases with no gene match: 6. Germline CDR1 and CDR2: MNHNS and SASEGT. The CDR3 is 14 amino acids. CDR3 residues: CASSGGRFTDTQYF. The CDR3 nucleotides read TGTGCCAGCTCAGGGGGCAGGTTCACAGATACGCAGTATTTT.

The chain combines TRBV6-5 with TRBJ1-1, with TRBD1 matching over 7 bases. After removal of 4 bases from V and 8 bases from J, the junction contained 7 bases not matched to a gene. The CDR3 is 13 residues long. The germline gives CDR1 MNHEY, CDR2 SVGAGI. CDR3 sequence (DNA): TGTGCCAGCAGTTCCGGGACAGTGGGAGAAGCTTTCTTT. This encodes CASSSGTVGEAFF.

The genes are TRBV5-4 and TRBJ2-7, with a weak D call TRBD1 (6 bases). Germline assignment: CDR1 SGHNT and CDR2 YYREEE (reference sequence). Trimming cost V 2 bases and J 6 bases, with 15 bases left between them. The CDR3 is 14 residues long. The CDR3 DNA reads TGTGCCAGCAGCTTCGTAGGGGGACGGGTCGAGCAGTACTTC. Residues: CASSFVGGRVEQYF.

This rearrangement joins TRBV19 to TRBJ1-1, with TRBD1 as a possible D gene (5 bases). This CDR3 is built from 14 residues. From germline, CDR1 is LNHDA and CDR2 SQIVND (reference sequence). V lost 3 bases, J lost 5 bases, and 13 bases lay in between. The CDR3 coding sequence is TGTGCCAGTAGTATCGGCAGGGAAGGGACTGAAGCTTTCTTT. This codes for CASSIGREGTEAFF.

The rearrangement joins TRBV4-1 to TRBJ2-1; D is ambiguous. This CDR3 comprises 15 residues. Germline loops: CDR1 MGHRA, CDR2 YSYEKL. The V end was cut by 0 bases, the J end by 2 bases, with 8 bases between. CDR3 DNA sequence: TGCGCCAGCAGCCAAGACCATACAGCCTACAATGAGCAGTTCTTC. This codes for CASSQDHTAYNEQFF.

V and J are TRBV6-5 and TRBJ2-2; D possibly corresponds to TRBD1 (6 bases). Trimming cost V 4 bases and J 5 bases, with 14 bases left between them. In germline, CDR1 is MNHEY, CDR2 SVGAGI. This CDR3 region has 15 residues. CDR3 region: CASSSQGSITGELFF. The CDR3 nucleotides read TGTGCCAGCAGTTCACAGGGTAGTATTACCGGGGAGCTGTTTTTT.

The chain carries TRBV7-9 and TRBJ2-3; D is possibly TRBD1 (6 bases). The CDR3 contains 14 residues. The germline CDR1 and CDR2 sequences are SEHNR and FQNEAQ (reference sequence). Trimming cost V 6 bases and J 2 bases, with 12 bases left between them. The CDR3 spells CASSSQGSTDTQYF. CDR3 in DNA: TGTGCCAGCAGTTCACAGGGTTCCACAGATACGCAGTATTTT. Combining the CDR3 with reference TRBV7-9 and TRBJ2-3 gives the whole variable domain DTGVSQNPRHKITKRGQNVTFRCDPISEHNRLYWYRQTLGQGPEFLTYFQNEAQLEKSRLLSDRFSAERPKGSFSTLEIQRTEQGDSAMYLCASSSQGSTDTQYFGPGTRLTVL.

For the CDR3, the DNA is TGCGCCAGCAGCCAAGATCAGGGGGCGCCTGGGGCCAACGTCCTGACTTTC. Amino acids: CASSQDQGAPGANVLTF. J is TRBJ2-6 and V is TRBV4-1, with 8 bases identical to TRBD1. Germline-derived CDR1 and CDR2 are MGHRA and YSYEKL. This CDR3 has 17 residues. With 0 bases clipped from V and 2 bases from J, the junction kept 3 bases outside the gene matches.

The chain couples TRBV4-1 to TRBJ2-5; 8 bases line up with TRBD1. Germline CDR1 reads MGHRA; CDR2 reads YSYEKL. V trimming: 1 base; J trimming: 5 bases; junction bases outside the gene matches: 12. The CDR3 is made up of 17 amino acids. The CDR3 region is CASSQGKSGPGGETQYF. CDR3 DNA sequence: TGCGCCAGCAGCCAAGGAAAGTCGGGACCAGGGGGCGAGACCCAGTACTTC.